The clone carrying this T cell receptor (beta chain) has ten or more counts. As yet, its antigen is unknown. This sample is part of a study of T cells in Graves' hyperthyroidism and ophthalmopathy. Germline V lookup: CDR1 KGHSH, CDR2 LQKENI. The ends lost 3 bases at V and 7 bases at J; junction bases unmatched: 9. There are 15 residues in the CDR3. Study-level points and caveats: Blood also showed most of the thyroid clonotypes that were expanded above 0.001.

Amplification of TCR beta CDR3 regions was performed using RNA transcripts as template. The HTBI primer set was used in a first-round RT-PCR of the TCR CDR3. TCRdb independently ran MiXCR on the multiplex PCR reads; one entry per CDR3 protein. The profile shows hundreds of thousands of distinct CDR3 sequences, over 12% of them singletons. The specimen was blood. This clonotype originated in a woman aged 55-69 years with Graves' ophthalmopathy. The rearrangement links TRBV18 to TRBJ2-7; TRBD2 matches at 10 bases. This chain's CDR3 is CASSPGLADKGEQYF. The CDR3 nucleotides read TGTGCCAGCTCACCCGGACTAGCGGACAAGGGGGAGCAGTACTTC. The complete variable domain, with remaining parts taken from reference TRBV18 and TRBJ2-7, reads NAGVMQNPRHLVRRRGQEARLRCSPMKGHSHVYWYRQLPEEGLKFMVYLQKENIIDESGMPKERFSAEFPKEGPSILRIQQVVRGDSAAYFCASSPGLADKGEQYFGPGTRLTVT.